This T cell receptor (beta chain) was obtained from a study of vaccination and CD4 T cells after COVID-19. In the study overall: Cellular stimulation was performed using overlapping spike peptides derived from SARS-CoV-2, HCoV-NL63, HCoV-OC43 and HCoV-229E. Study-level findings and limits: Reactive clonotype counts went from median around 20 after infection to approximately 38 after vaccination, nonsignificantly.

In the case of this clonotype: Its antigen is still unknown.

V was pared by 2 bases and J by 11 bases, with 10 bases between. This CDR3 has 12 residues. Treatment indicated: roughly 11-day PBMC culture with coronavirus spike peptide pools or control peptides (ViraFEST assay). All positive PCR tests were dated between March and December 2020, predating US Alpha, Beta and Delta variants. Sequence data for DNA of cultured CD4+ T cells were generated by the Oncomine TCR Beta short-read assay. Each CDR3 protein is one row after TCRdb ran MiXCR on the PCR reads. The profile shows 13,000 or so distinct CDR3 sequences, roughly 40% of them singletons. This chain uses TRBV12-3 or TRBV12-4 with TRBJ1-5; a possible D gene is TRBD1 (5 bases). Material: CD4+ T cells from blood, cultured in vitro. The TCR sequence derives from a human donor who had recovered from COVID-19. The CDR3 loop reads CASSLQGGAQHF. Written as DNA, the CDR3 is TGTGCCAGCAGTTTACAGGGAGGAGCCCAGCATTTT.